Reported below is one TCR beta chain. Its target is not known. With 60 Vbeta and 13 Jbeta primers, the PCR was carried out. Only in-frame clones appear in the TCRdb table, and some are missing; sequencing was by immunoSEQ multiplex PCR. The top ten clones hold 30% of a sample with about 120,000 clones, about three quarters of them seen once. Germline CDR1 is MNHEY and CDR2 is SMNVEV (reference sequence). This CDR3 has 16 amino acids. V dropped 6 bases and J dropped 0 bases, with 17 bases sitting between them. The sample originates from a study of cytomegalovirus exposure and HLA in healthy donors. Broader study findings: Apparent HLA restriction characterized most CMV-associated TCR beta chains in a later analysis. A later analysis reportedly found fewer N-insertions in an Asian-associated ancestry cluster than the approximately 700-donor mean. Available immune exposure information was restricted to CMV serostatus only.

The sequence was obtained from a man in his 60s in good health and CMV-seropositive. The specimen was PBMCs. The V and J genes are TRBV27 and TRBJ1-2, with no clear D. CDR3 in amino acids: CASSHRGGDSNYGYTF. CDR3 DNA sequence: TGTGCCAGCAGCCACCGGGGAGGAGACTCTAACTATGGCTACACCTTC.